Following are 24 T cell receptor beta chains from one sample sequenced in a study of shared clonotypes between healthy human individuals. TCRdb keeps only in-frame clones here, not all; method: immunoSEQ multiplex PCR. The sample yields a few million clones, approximately 95% seen once. Sequenced sample: naive CD4+ T cells from PBMCs. Subset of the sample: CD45RA+ positively selected. The receptor source for this set is a young man in good health. Some clones in this sample may be carry-over from other donors' samples.

This clone was observed a single time. The V and J genes are TRBV4-1 and TRBJ2-7; unclear D gene. The germline V gene encodes CDR1 MGHRA and CDR2 YSYEKL. V was shortened by 0 bases and J by 3 bases, with 15 bases between the two germline ends. This CDR3 comprises 16 residues. The CDR3 reads CASSQDLVAGDYEQYF. The CDR3 DNA is TGCGCCAGCAGCCAAGATCTGGTAGCCGGAGACTACGAGCAGTACTTC.

The chain couples TRBV25-1 to TRBJ2-1; TRBD2 is a possible D gene (6 bases). The length of the CDR3 is 17 residues. Deletions cut 3 bases from V and 2 bases from J, with 17 bases between. CDR1 MGHDK and CDR2 SYGVNS come from the germline V gene. Here the CDR3 reads CASSDSLEGGAYNEQFF. CDR3 in DNA: TGTGCCAGCAGTGACTCTCTCGAGGGAGGAGCCTACAATGAGCAGTTCTTC.

The J gene is TRBJ1-5, the V gene TRBV7-2, with D possibly being TRBD1 (5 bases). Germline CDR1 SGHTA, CDR2 FQGNSA. Trimming removed 5 bases at V and 7 bases at J, with 15 bases between. This CDR3 contains 14 residues. In nucleotides, the CDR3 is TGTGCCAGCAGCCCCAACAGGTCTCGACAGCCCCAGCATTTT. Its translation is CASSPNRSRQPQHF.

The chain joins TRBV7-2 to TRBJ2-7; 10 bases line up with TRBD2. The CDR3 is 17 residues long. CDR1 and CDR2 from the germline V gene are SGHTA and FQGNSA. V shed 1 base, J shed 0 bases, and the junction held 6 bases outside the gene matches. CDR3: CASSLEGAGGTSYEQYF. The CDR3 DNA reads TGTGCCAGCAGCTTAGAGGGAGCGGGAGGGACCTCCTACGAGCAGTACTTC.

V is TRBV11-2 and J is TRBJ2-1, with 7 nucleotides matching TRBD2. The V gene's germline CDR1 is SGHAT and CDR2 FQNNGV. The CDR3 has 12 amino acids. V lost 4 bases to trimming and J lost 10 bases; unmatched junction nucleotides: 4. CDR3 in amino acids: CASSWTSGEQFF. CDR3 bases: TGTGCCAGCAGCTGGACTAGTGGAGAGCAGTTCTTC.

This chain connects TRBV4-1 to TRBJ2-7; D is perhaps TRBD1 (5 bases). V was cut by 0 bases and J by 3 bases, with 15 bases left in between. In germline, CDR1 is MGHRA, CDR2 YSYEKL. This CDR3 region has 16 residues. As DNA, the CDR3 is TGCGCCAGCAGCCAAGACGGCCAGGGAAGGTTCTACGAGCAGTACTTC. Translated: CASSQDGQGRFYEQYF.

The genes are TRBV7-7 and TRBJ1-5; TRBD1 might be the D (6 bases). V gave up 1 base and J gave up 3 bases, with 10 bases separating them. The germline gives CDR1 SSHAT, CDR2 FNYEAQ (reference sequence). This CDR3 is 15 amino acids long. The CDR3 is CASSLVRDNNQPQHF. As DNA, the CDR3 is TGTGCCAGCAGCTTAGTCCGGGACAACAATCAGCCCCAGCATTTT.

The chain combines TRBV5-4 with TRBJ2-2; D may be TRBD1 (6 bases). V lost 0 bases, J lost 1 base, and 10 bases lay in between. Germline V gives CDR1 SGHNT, CDR2 YYREEE (reference sequence). The CDR3 consists of 16 residues. CDR3 loop: CASSLDGQMNTGELFF. The CDR3 region has the DNA TGTGCCAGCAGCTTGGATGGACAGATGAACACCGGGGAGCTGTTTTTT.

The chain carries TRBV18 and TRBJ1-2; TRBD1 aligns across 9 bases. V shed 3 bases, J shed 3 bases, and the junction held 5 bases outside the gene matches. There are 15 residues in the CDR3. The germline CDR1 and CDR2 sequences are KGHSH and LQKENI. The CDR3 protein is CASSPGGQGHYGYTF. CDR3 bases: TGTGCCAGCTCACCGGGGGGACAGGGCCACTATGGCTACACCTTC.

V gene TRBV6-5 combines with J gene TRBJ2-1; TRBD1 matches at 8 bases. The CDR3 extends over 14 amino acids. Germline CDR1 reads MNHEY; CDR2 reads SVGAGI. Trimming took 1 base from V and 5 from J; bases not matched to a gene: 1. CDR3 sequence: CASSYFRGHNEQFF. The DNA of the CDR3 is TGTGCCAGCAGTTACTTCAGGGGGCACAATGAGCAGTTCTTC.

The chain has TRBV5-4 and TRBJ2-1, with TRBD1 as a possible D gene (5 bases). Trimming pared 6 bases from V and 8 bases from J, leaving 15 bases between. This CDR3 has 13 amino acids. Germline CDR1 and CDR2: SGHNT and YYREEE (reference sequence). This chain's CDR3 is CASNHQGGDEQFF. The CDR3 DNA is TGTGCCAGCAACCATCAGGGTGGTGATGAGCAGTTCTTC.

V is TRBV6-5 and J is TRBJ1-2, with TRBD1 as a possible D gene (5 bases). CDR3 length equals 13 residues. Germline CDR1 MNHEY, CDR2 SVGAGI. The ends were cut back, 5 bases at V and 5 bases at J, with 12 bases in the middle. Written as DNA, the CDR3 is TGTGCCAGCAGTAACGGGACTCGGTATGGCTACACCTTC. Translation: CASSNGTRYGYTF.

The rearrangement uses TRBV7-2 and TRBJ1-4; D gene ambiguous. Trimming pared 1 base from V and 0 bases from J, leaving 12 bases between. The CDR3 is made up of 17 amino acids. Germline V CDR1 and CDR2: SGHTA, FQGNSA. CDR3 DNA sequence: TGTGCCAGCAGCTTAGTTTCCGTCTTAGCAACTAATGAAAAACTGTTTTTT. Protein: CASSLVSVLATNEKLFF.

Remarks on this clone: The same CDR3 also results from other DNA sequences found in this sample. The gene calls are TRBV6-1 and TRBJ1-1; no clear D gene. The CDR3 extends over 14 amino acids. V was trimmed by 3 bases and J by 0 bases, leaving 8 bases between them. Germline CDR1 reads MNHNS; CDR2 reads SASEGT. The CDR3 loop is CASSELGMNTEAFF. The CDR3 bases are TGTGCCAGCAGTGAGCTGGGGATGAACACTGAAGCTTTCTTT.

V usage is TRBV27 and J usage is TRBJ2-3, with TRBD1 matching over 10 bases. This CDR3 spans 16 amino acids. The ends lost 4 bases at V and 2 bases at J; junction bases unmatched: 6. Germline V CDR1 and CDR2: MNHEY, SMNVEV (reference sequence). CDR3 amino acids: CASSSRDRGFTDTQYF. The CDR3 coding sequence is TGTGCCAGCAGTTCCCGGGACAGGGGATTCACAGATACGCAGTATTTT.

This sequence joins TRBV4-1 and TRBJ1-5; no reliable D call. The CDR3 loop spans 16 amino acids. Germline lookup yields CDR1 MGHRA and CDR2 YSYEKL. V lost 4 bases and J lost 3, with 16 bases in between. This CDR3 reads CASSPGPEWLNQPQHF. The CDR3 coding sequence is TGCGCCAGCAGCCCCGGCCCCGAGTGGCTCAATCAGCCCCAGCATTTT.

The CDR3 sequence is CASSLPLLGRSYNEQFF. DNA for the CDR3: TGTGCCAGCAGTCTGCCCCTTCTCGGTCGGTCCTACAATGAGCAGTTCTTC. V usage is TRBV28 and J usage is TRBJ2-1; D is ambiguous. There are 17 residues in the CDR3. Trimming removed 5 bases at V and 1 base at J, with 18 bases between. From germline, CDR1 is MDHEN and CDR2 SYDVKM. The full variable domain, rest sourced from reference TRBV28 and TRBJ2-1, is DVKVTQSSRYLVKRTGEKVFLECVQDMDHENMFWYRQDPGLGLRLIYFSYDVKMKEKGDIPEGYSVSREKKERFSLILESASTNQTSMYLCASSLPLLGRSYNEQFFGPGTRLTVL.

V usage is TRBV7-9 and J usage is TRBJ1-1; the D gene is possibly TRBD1 (5 bases). V was shortened by 8 bases and J by 10 bases, with 26 bases between the two germline ends. The length of the CDR3 is 15 residues. The germline CDR1 and CDR2 sequences are SEHNR and FQNEAQ (reference sequence). The CDR3 region has the DNA TGTGCCAGCGGACCGACGTTGGGGCGAGGGAATATAGCTTTCTTT. Translating gives CASGPTLGRGNIAFF.

This sequence joins TRBV6-5 and TRBJ2-7; 9 bases align to TRBD1. The germline V gene has CDR1 MNHEY and CDR2 SVGAGI. V lost 6 bases, J lost 3 bases, and 6 bases stayed unmatched. The CDR3 has 14 residues. The CDR3 reads CASSWDRDSYEQYF. In nucleotides, the CDR3 is TGTGCCAGCAGCTGGGACAGGGACAGCTACGAGCAGTACTTC.

The sample holds one count of this clone. Other DNA sequences in the sample encode the same CDR3. CDR3 protein: CSVERGNSYNEQFF. The CDR3, as DNA: TGCAGCGTTGAGCGGGGCAACTCCTACAATGAGCAGTTCTTC. The gene calls are TRBV29-1 and TRBJ2-1, with D possibly being TRBD2 (6 bases). The CDR3 is made up of 14 amino acids. Germline CDR1 reads SQVTM; CDR2 reads ANQGSEA. Trimming cost V 3 bases and J 0 bases, with 9 bases left between them.

This clone showed up just once. The chain carries TRBV4-1 and TRBJ1-5, with D tentatively TRBD1 (6 bases). V was shortened by 0 bases and J by 2 bases, with 11 bases between the two germline ends. Germline CDR1 reads MGHRA; CDR2 reads YSYEKL. The CDR3 consists of 16 residues. The CDR3 region is CASSQDSRTGNQPQHF. In DNA, the CDR3 is TGCGCCAGCAGCCAAGATAGTCGGACAGGCAATCAGCCCCAGCATTTT.

The genes are TRBV7-2 and TRBJ1-2; 7 bases line up with TRBD1. J gave up 3 bases and V 0 bases, and 7 bases lay outside the gene matches. The CDR3 has 16 residues. Germline values: CDR1 SGHTA, CDR2 FQGNSA. The DNA for the CDR3 is TGTGCCAGCAGCTTAGCGTCAACAGGGGTGGACTATGGCTACACCTTC. Protein product: CASSLASTGVDYGYTF. Variable domain in full (rest from reference TRBV7-2 and TRBJ1-2): GAGVSQSPSNKVTEKGKDVELRCDPISGHTALYWYRQSLGQGLEFLIYFQGNSAPDKSGLPSDRFSAERTGGSVSTLTIQRTQQEDSAVYLCASSLASTGVDYGYTFGSGTRLTVV.

In DNA form, the CDR3 reads TGTGCCAGCAGCTTAAAGGTCGGCTTTAATGAAAAACTGTTTTTT. This translates into CASSLKVGFNEKLFF. This rearrangement joins TRBV7-8 to TRBJ1-4; D is unresolved. Germline CDR1 reads SGHVS; CDR2 reads FQNEAQ. CDR3 length: 15 residues. V lost 2 bases to trimming and J lost 4 bases, with 11 bases between them.

J is TRBJ2-5 and V is TRBV4-2, with D hard to call. Germline lookup yields CDR1 LGHNA and CDR2 YNFKEQ. CDR3 length: 13 residues. The V and J ends lost 1 base and 5 bases respectively, with 8 bases between them. The CDR3 region has the DNA TGTGCCAGCAGCCAAGGGCGCGAGGAGACCCAGTACTTC. Its translation: CASSQGREETQYF.